This T cell receptor beta chain was sequenced for a study of blood T cell repertoires in COVID-19 (dated by TCRdb to the early 2020s). At the level of the whole study: Samples covering the acute and convalescent phases of COVID-19 were provided by collaborators in the United States, Italy and Spain. Sample metadata almost always included a de-identified subject ID, COVID-19 status, age in years and sex. The material from the prospective study consisted of cDNA or gDNA derived from T cells, B-cell-depleted T cells, or PBMCs. The repertoires were released in a freely available public database meant as a resource for research on the immune response to SARS-CoV-2. Samples came from the ongoing ImmuneRACE study (first 160 participants) plus 1,254 subjects from 6 global collaborators. Where available, HLA class I and class II types were taken from metadata supplied by the sample provider and were not determined by assay-based typing. Subjects who had been exposed to COVID-19, were actively infected with it, or had recovered from it provided the deeply sampled blood TCRbeta repertoires that made up the dataset. Points the paper makes about the study in general: How much clinical and demographic metadata was included differed by source and by participant, and the metadata was provided uncurated.

CDR1 and CDR2, per the germline V gene (reference sequence), are WNHNN and SYGVQD. Trimming accounts for 1 base at V and 2 bases at J, while the number of junction bases matched to no gene is 3. From its cysteine to its phenylalanine, the CDR3 spans 16 amino acids. Only the CDR3 portion is preserved as DNA: 48 bases, with reading frame beginning at the first base. Collaborating institutions collected whole blood in K2EDTA tubes following their own protocols. For TCRbeta analysis, collaborators shipped samples in one of three forms: frozen whole blood, isolated PBMCs, or DNA extracted from either of those sample types. TCRbeta CDR3 regions were amplified from genomic DNA by means of the immunoSEQ Assay, a bias-controlled multiplex PCR. On the authors' methods: Within the assay, amplification of reference gene primers was used to estimate how many nucleated cells each sample contained. To quantify the absolute abundance of each unique TCRbeta CDR3 rearrangement, sequence reads were collapsed and filtered. For each sample, productive Simpson clonality was calculated by taking the square root of Simpson's diversity index across productive rearrangements. Imported from immuneACCESS, the table was reduced by TCRdb to in-frame sequences with V and J called. These copies leave out some clones; in studies compared against another copy, an unresolved V gene accounts for under half, and the cause of the remainder is not known. The DNA gave D and trimming, while V, J and clone size come from that table. For this sample the table gives hundreds of thousands of clones, of which roughly 89% were detected only once. Almost 1.5% of the sample is taken by the ten largest.

About this clone itself: Its recognized antigen is unknown. Base quality data are lacking; no much larger clone is found one base away.

This receptor chain uses TRBV10-1 and TRBJ2-2, with 8 bases aligning to TRBD1. Source material: peripheral blood. The clonotype comes from a woman aged 25 to 39 with active or convalescent COVID-19. CDR3 loop: CASSEFRGPNTGELFF. The DNA reads TGCGCCAGCAGTGAGTTCAGGGGGCCCAACACCGGGGAGCTGTTTTTT.